Listed here are 27 T cell receptor beta chains from one sample, sequenced in a study of Graves' ophthalmopathy and Graves' hyperthyroidism. Amplified TCR beta CDR3 regions were obtained using RNA transcripts as template. Scientists carried out first-round RT-PCR using HTBI primers and then a second-round multiplex PCR. TCRdb redid the calling of the multiplex PCR reads with MiXCR, one entry per CDR3 protein. The sample carries fewer than 600,000 distinct CDR3 sequences, around 15% recorded once. Sequencing used blood. The receptors shown here come from a woman under 40 with Graves' ophthalmopathy.

This clonotype has at least ten counts. The V and J genes are TRBV3-1 and TRBJ1-1; D is unresolved. V was clipped by 0 bases and J by 8 bases, with 10 bases between them. The CDR3 is 13 residues long. Germline CDR1 and CDR2: LGHDT and YNNKEL (reference sequence). The CDR3 DNA reads as TGTGCCAGCAGCCAAGATAGTAGTTCCGAAGCTTTCTTT. Amino acids: CASSQDSSSEAFF.

This clonotype was observed many times. In DNA, the CDR3 is TGTGCCAGCAGTAGAAGACAGAACACTGAAGCTTTCTTT. It yields the protein CASSRRQNTEAFF. The chain has TRBV6-2 or TRBV6-3 and TRBJ1-1; D is uncertain. The CDR3 has 13 amino acids. Germline CDR1 reads MNHEY; CDR2 reads SVGEGT. V lost 5 bases and J lost 1, with 8 bases in between.

This sequence joins TRBV5-1 and TRBJ2-7, with TRBD2 matching 7 bases. Germline CDR1 reads SGHRS; CDR2 reads YFSETQ. This CDR3 has 14 amino acids. The ends lost 4 bases at V and 4 bases at J; junction bases unmatched: 8. CDR3 in amino acids: CASSPSGKLYEQYF. Here the CDR3 DNA reads TGCGCCAGCAGCCCAAGCGGGAAACTTTACGAGCAGTACTTC. The complete variable domain, with remaining parts taken from reference TRBV5-1 and TRBJ2-7, reads KAGVTQTPRYLIKTRGQQVTLSCSPISGHRSVSWYQQTPGQGLQFLFEYFSETQRNKGNFPGRFSGRQFSNSRSEMNVSTLELGDSALYLCASSPSGKLYEQYFGPGTRLTVT.

In this sample, this clonotype turned up a few times. This rearrangement joins TRBV6-5 to TRBJ2-3; 10 bases are shared with TRBD2. Germline assignment: CDR1 MNHEY and CDR2 SVGAGI. Trimming took 2 bases from V and 3 from J; bases not matched to a gene: 5. The CDR3 covers 16 residues. The CDR3 nucleotides read TGTGCCAGCAGTTACCTCCTAGCGGGGGAGACAGATACGCAGTATTTT. Translation gives CASSYLLAGETDTQYF.

In its sample, this clonotype was seen many times. The chain uses TRBV27 and TRBJ1-5; D unclear. The CDR3 extends over 17 amino acids. V lost 0 bases and J 6 bases, leaving 18 bases between the germline ends. The V gene's germline CDR1 is MNHEY and CDR2 SMNVEV (reference sequence). The CDR3 loop reads CASSLSGGLTKRQPQHF. In DNA form, the CDR3 reads TGTGCCAGCAGTTTATCGGGCGGACTTACCAAACGTCAGCCCCAGCATTTT.

The V gene is TRBV12-3 or TRBV12-4, the J gene TRBJ2-5; 10 bases fit TRBD1. V was clipped by 6 bases and J by 5 bases; unmatched bases: 3. CDR3 length: 13 amino acids. CDR3 DNA sequence: TGTGCCAGCAGGACAGGGGGCGTGGAGACCCAGTACTTC. This translates into CASRTGGVETQYF.

This clonotype was counted ten times or more. The chain links TRBV27 to TRBJ1-1; D is uncertain. CDR1 and CDR2 from the germline V gene are MNHEY and SMNVEV (reference sequence). V dropped 0 bases and J dropped 8 bases, with 10 bases sitting between them. The CDR3 has 13 amino acids. The CDR3 is CASSLSTATEAFF. CDR3 DNA: TGTGCCAGCAGTTTATCGACCGCGACCGAAGCTTTCTTT.

This clonotype was observed many times. The chain has TRBV4-1 and TRBJ1-6; unclear D gene. This CDR3 is built from 15 residues. Germline V lookup: CDR1 MGHRA, CDR2 YSYEKL. Trimming removed 0 bases at V and 6 bases at J, with 9 bases between. DNA of the CDR3: TGCGCCAGCAGCCAAGAAGGGTTCCCTAATTCACCCCTCCACTTT. Residues: CASSQEGFPNSPLHF.

At least ten counts were recorded for this clonotype. The chain combines TRBV28 with TRBJ1-2; D remains ambiguous. In germline, CDR1 is MDHEN, CDR2 SYDVKM. This CDR3 spans 13 amino acids. Deletions cut 2 bases from V and 10 bases from J, with 14 bases between. CDR3: CASSLQWQDDYTF. CDR3 coding DNA: TGTGCCAGCAGTTTACAGTGGCAGGACGACTACACCTTC.

This clonotype was seen repeatedly, ten times or more. The CDR3, as DNA: TGTGCCAGCAGTACGGGGTCGGGCTGGGTTAATTCACCCCTCCACTTT. Translated: CASSTGSGWVNSPLHF. The J gene is TRBJ1-6, the V gene TRBV6-1; D not resolved. CDR1 is MNHNS and CDR2 is SASEGT in the germline V gene. Between the trimmed V and J ends, which lost 5 bases and 6 bases, there was a span of 17 bases. The CDR3 runs to 16 residues.

This clonotype has a count of ten or more. The CDR3 spells CASSLLADEQYF. The CDR3 coding sequence is TGTGCCAGCAGTCTCCTAGCAGACGAGCAGTACTTC. The chain couples TRBV7-9 to TRBJ2-7, with a weak D call TRBD2 (5 bases). Trimming removed 6 bases from V and 5 bases from J, with 11 bases in between. Per the germline V gene, CDR1 is SEHNR and CDR2 is FQNEAQ (reference sequence). CDR3 length: 12 residues.

This clonotype was found many times. This chain connects TRBV16 to TRBJ1-5; no definite D call. This CDR3 spans 13 amino acids. Per the germline V gene, CDR1 is KGHSY and CDR2 is FQNENV. Trimming pared 1 base from V and 3 bases from J, leaving 4 bases between. CDR3 in amino acids: CASSQWTNQPQHF. CDR3 in DNA: TGTGCCAGCAGCCAATGGACCAATCAGCCCCAGCATTTT.

This chain links TRBV2 with TRBJ2-7; the D gene could be TRBD1 or TRBD2 (5 bases each). Germline CDR1 and CDR2: SNHLY and FYNNEI. V gave up 0 bases and J gave up 6 bases, with 9 bases separating them. The CDR3 runs 13 residues. CDR3 loop: CASSEALGGEQYF. CDR3 nucleotides: TGTGCCAGCAGTGAAGCGCTTGGGGGCGAGCAGTACTTC.

The table lists this clonotype with a few counts. The rearrangement links TRBV12-5 to TRBJ1-6; TRBD1 matches 8 bases. In germline, CDR1 is LGHNT, CDR2 FRNRAP. This CDR3 is 14 amino acids long. The V gene end was trimmed by 6 bases and the J gene end by 5 bases; junction bases not matched to a gene: 3. The CDR3 region has the DNA TGTGCTAGTGGCCTGACAGGGGATAATTCACCCCTCCACTTT. Residues: CASGLTGDNSPLHF.

The sample holds many counts of this clonotype. The chain carries TRBV28 and TRBJ1-2, with D hard to call. Germline V CDR1 and CDR2: MDHEN, SYDVKM. CDR3 length: 18 amino acids. V shed 7 bases and J shed 6 bases, with 30 bases lying between them. The CDR3: CASIPVPVGPGLLNGYTF. CDR3 in DNA: TGTGCCAGCATCCCCGTTCCGGTAGGTCCCGGGTTACTGAATGGCTACACCTTC.

This clonotype appeared many times. This chain uses TRBV4-2 with TRBJ2-7; D is possibly TRBD2 (5 bases). Germline lookup yields CDR1 LGHNA and CDR2 YNFKEQ. Trimming left V 0 bases short and J 0 bases short, with 18 bases between. The CDR3 has 18 amino acids. CDR3 in amino acids: CASSQEASPGSSSYEQYF. In nucleotides, the CDR3 is TGTGCCAGCAGCCAAGAGGCCTCGCCGGGATCAAGCTCCTACGAGCAGTACTTC.

This clonotype occurred many times. CDR3 sequence: CASSPSGPSTEAFF. CDR3 DNA sequence: TGTGCCAGCAGCCCCTCAGGGCCTAGTACTGAAGCTTTCTTT. The chain couples TRBV9 to TRBJ1-1; possibly TRBD1 for D (5 bases). V lost 4 bases and J 5 bases, leaving 15 bases between the germline ends. The germline gives CDR1 SGDLS, CDR2 YYNGEE. The CDR3 contains 14 residues.

In this sample, this clonotype turned up many times. DNA of the CDR3: TGTGCCAGCAGTCTCCTCGGCGGGGGGCGCGGGCAAGAGACCCAGTACTTC. It specifies CASSLLGGGRGQETQYF. The J gene is TRBJ2-5, the V gene TRBV6-5, with 8 bases that match TRBD2. CDR1 and CDR2 (germline): MNHEY, SVGAGI. The CDR3 extends over 17 amino acids. The V segment lost 5 bases and the J segment 2 bases; nucleotides outside the gene matches: 13.

This clonotype was seen many times. The V call is TRBV11-2, the J call TRBJ2-2; D is perhaps TRBD1 (7 bases). The CDR3 length is 17 residues. The V gene's germline CDR1 is SGHAT and CDR2 FQNNGV. The ends were cut back, 5 bases at V and 2 bases at J, with 18 bases in the middle. CDR3 sequence reads: CASSPRPGDRNTGELFF. CDR3 nucleotide sequence: TGTGCCAGCAGCCCCCGACCGGGGGACAGAAACACCGGGGAGCTGTTTTTT.

Ten or more counts support this clonotype. The rearrangement joins TRBV27 to TRBJ2-5, with D possibly TRBD2 on 6 matching bases. This CDR3 region has 14 residues. The germline V and J ends were trimmed by 5 bases and 7 bases, with 17 bases remaining between them. Germline CDR1 is MNHEY and CDR2 is SMNVEV (reference sequence). The CDR3 DNA reads as TGTGCCAGCAGTCCGGGGACTCCCCTTGGGACCCAGTACTTC. Amino acids: CASSPGTPLGTQYF.

The table lists this clonotype with many counts. The V and J genes are TRBV6-2 or TRBV6-3 and TRBJ1-2; 9 bases are shared with TRBD1. The CDR3 extends over 15 amino acids. Germline trimming cut 7 bases from V and 4 bases from J; bases unmatched to any gene: 10. The germline V gene has CDR1 MNHEY and CDR2 SVGEGT. The CDR3 DNA reads TGTGCCAGCAATCCACAGGGGGCTACGGGCTATGGCTACACCTTC. It yields the protein CASNPQGATGYGYTF.

Points on this clonotype: One end of the junction is discordant with germline, which a read error may explain. The chain links TRBV19 to TRBJ1-5, with a weak D call TRBD1 (5 bases). Germline CDR1 LNHDA, CDR2 SQIVND (reference sequence). The CDR3 is 15 residues long. The CDR3 bases are TGTGCCAGTAGTATAGGCGACAGACGGAGTCAGCCCCAGGATTTT. Residues: CASSIGDRRSQPQDF. The full variable domain, completed using reference TRBV19 and TRBJ1-5, is DGGITQSPKYLFRKEGQNVTLSCEQNLNHDAMYWYRQDPGQGLRLIYYSQIVNDFQKGDIAEGYSVSREKKESFPLTVTSAQKNPTAFYLCASSIGDRRSQPQDFGDGTRLSIL.

The rearrangement uses TRBV20-1 and TRBJ1-1, with no clear D. V lost 8 bases and J 1 base, leaving 8 bases between the germline ends. The germline V gene encodes CDR1 DFQATT and CDR2 SNEGSKA (reference sequence). This CDR3 is built from 11 residues. CDR3 sequence: CSWRENTEAFF. The CDR3 coding sequence is TGCAGTTGGAGGGAGAACACTGAAGCTTTCTTT.

Turning to this clonotype: Since a much larger clone is just one base distant, this may be a read error. The chain links TRBV11-2 to TRBJ1-1; perhaps TRBD1 as D (6 bases). The CDR3 runs 17 residues. CDR1 is SGHAT and CDR2 is FQNNGV in the germline V gene. The CDR3 here is CASSPGLGGILNTEACF. In DNA form, the CDR3 reads TGTGCCAGCAGCCCCGGCCTGGGGGGCATCTTGAACACTGAAGCTTGCTTT.

Remarks on this clonotype: This may be a read error, as it is one base from a much larger clone. The conserved phenylalanine or tryptophan normally closing the CDR3 is absent here, so this likely arose from a read error. The rearrangement uses TRBV7-9 and TRBJ2-5, with D hard to call. Trimming took 1 base from V and 1 from J, leaving 7 bases between them. CDR3 length equals 14 residues. In germline, CDR1 is SEHNR, CDR2 FQNEAQ (reference sequence). CDR3 region: CASSLVGIQETQYL. CDR3 sequence (DNA): TGTGCCAGCAGCTTAGTGGGGATCCAAGAGACCCAGTACCTC.

The chain couples TRBV9 to TRBJ2-7; possibly TRBD2 for D (6 bases). The V gene lost 3 bases and the J gene lost 2 bases, with 15 bases spanning the gap. The CDR3 is made up of 15 amino acids. Germline V gives CDR1 SGDLS, CDR2 YYNGEE. CDR3 protein: CASSATGTQTYEQYF. The CDR3 DNA follows: TGTGCCAGCAGCGCCACCGGGACTCAGACCTACGAGCAGTACTTC.

This clonotype was counted ten times or more. A read error may produce the germline difference seen at one junction end. CDR3 sequence (DNA): TGCAGTGCTAGAGAGGGGGGGGGGTACCAAGAGACCCAGCACTTC. Its protein is CSAREGGGYQETQHF. The chain couples TRBV20-1 to TRBJ2-5; 7 bases are shared with TRBD2. Germline V gene sequence: CDR1 DFQATT, CDR2 SNEGSKA (reference sequence). CDR3 length: 15 amino acids.